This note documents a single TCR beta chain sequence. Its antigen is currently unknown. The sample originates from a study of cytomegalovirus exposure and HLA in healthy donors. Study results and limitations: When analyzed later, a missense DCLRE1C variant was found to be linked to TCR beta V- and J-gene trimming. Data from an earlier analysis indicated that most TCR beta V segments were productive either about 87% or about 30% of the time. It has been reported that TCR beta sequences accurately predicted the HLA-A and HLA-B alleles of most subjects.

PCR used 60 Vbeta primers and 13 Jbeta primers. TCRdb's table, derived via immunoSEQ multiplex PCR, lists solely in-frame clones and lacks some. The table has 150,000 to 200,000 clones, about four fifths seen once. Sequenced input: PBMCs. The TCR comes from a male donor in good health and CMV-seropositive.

CDR3 in amino acids: CASSLDGVGQLFF. The CDR3 DNA reads as TGCGCCAGCAGCTTGGACGGAGTCGGCCAACTGTTTTTT. V usage is TRBV5-1 and J usage is TRBJ1-4, with D hard to call. The CDR3 is 13 residues long. Germline CDR1 and CDR2: SGHRS and YFSETQ. The V and J ends lost 0 bases and 12 bases respectively, with 12 bases between them.